This T cell receptor beta chain emerged from a study of T cell responses to AZD1222 COVID-19 vaccine. With respect to this clone: Its specificity is not known.

The CDR3 runs to 15 residues. Trimming pared 4 bases from V and 0 bases from J, leaving 11 bases between. Germline values: CDR1 LGHDT, CDR2 YNNKEL (reference sequence). Study conclusions and caveats: Nearly half of the spike-specific TCRs reportedly recognize variant regions that carry no mutations. White British people made up most donors, females outnumbered males, and clonal diversity was possibly underestimated.

Sequencing was performed with immunoSEQ multiplex PCR; in TCRdb, only in-frame clones are kept and a portion is missing. Of approximately 26,000 clones detected, about nine tenths appear once; the ten largest clones hold about 1.2%. This chain joins TRBV3-1 (or the pseudogene TRBV3-2) and TRBJ2-3; tentative D call: TRBD2 (6 bases). The sequence came from an adult in good health. Specimen: peripheral blood, collected on day 0 of AZD1222 vaccination. CDR3: CASSLELASTDTQYF. CDR3 DNA: TGTGCCAGCAGCCTAGAACTAGCTAGCACAGATACGCAGTATTTT.